This T cell receptor beta chain was sequenced for a study of blood T cell repertoires in COVID-19. In the study overall: Collection of acute and convalescent COVID-19 samples took place in the United States, Italy and Spain. T cells, B-cell-depleted T cells, or PBMCs supplied cDNA or gDNA.

Trimming took 7 bases from V and 0 from J, leaving 10 bases between them. Germline values: CDR1 SGHNT, CDR2 YENEEA. The CDR3 has 13 residues. Authors' processing steps: Reference gene primers were amplified, and this amplification served to estimate nucleated cell counts. Some clones are missing from TCRdb's copy, which holds only in-frame ones; the method was immunoSEQ multiplex PCR. That table gives V, J and clone size, and the DNA gave D and trimming. Of 200,000 to 300,000 clones listed, just under 85% were seen once; the top ten hold about 6.3%. The clonotype originates from a woman between 55 and 75 years old with active or convalescent COVID-19. Sequencing was done on a sample of peripheral blood. This chain joins TRBV11-3 and TRBJ2-7, with D possibly matching TRBD2 (6 bases). In DNA form, the CDR3 reads TGTGCCAGCACAGGGACTTCCTCCTACGAGCAGTACTTC. Residues: CASTGTSSYEQYF.